This T cell receptor beta chain is from a study of T cells expressing NK-cell markers. TCRdb re-analyzed the 5' RACE reads; it lists each CDR3 protein once, without DNA. The listing contains about 550,000 distinct CDR3 sequences. Per the germline V gene, CDR1 is SGHRS and CDR2 is YFSETQ. The CDR3 loop spans 13 amino acids. Sequencing used blood T cells: a sorted CD56 or NKG2C T cell subset, CD4+ or CD8+ T cells, or bulk PBMC T cells (not recorded which). V and J are TRBV5-1 and TRBJ2-1. This TCR was recovered from a man between 18 and 29 years old in good health. CDR3 sequence: CASSLVRLGEQFF.